A selection of T cell receptor beta chains follows, all from one sample in a study of technical replicates of blood from a few donors. Produced via immunoSEQ multiplex PCR; TCRdb's table is partial and in-frame only. Of 95,000 to 100,000 clones listed, just over 95% are singletons. What was sequenced was T cells isolated from PBMCs. Receptors originate from a human donor in good health. The CDR3 runs from the conserved cysteine through the conserved F or W. A D gene is named only where the DNA matches it firmly. The listing skips clone size in some rows; elsewhere it reads once, few, many or a size class.

TRBD1	TRBV25-1	TRBJ1-1	once	CASSELRTGVFSEAFF	TGTGCCAGCAGTGAGCTCAGGACAGGGGTCTTCTCTGAAGCTTTCTTT
TRBD2	TRBV6-6	TRBJ2-7	NA	CASSRPGLAEEQYF	TGTGCCAGCAGCCGCCCGGGACTAGCTGAGGAGCAGTACTTC
TRBD1	TRBV18	TRBJ1-5	NA	CASSPGQGIVNQPQHF	TGTGCCAGCTCACCAGGACAGGGGATTGTTAATCAGCCCCAGCATTTT
TRBD2	TRBV25-1	TRBJ2-3	once	CASTGLAGRYRQTDTQYF	TGTGCCAGCACCGGGCTAGCGGGGCGATATCGACAGACAGATACGCAGTATTTT
TRBD1	TRBV7-2	TRBJ1-2	NA	CASSPGGLLLVYGYTF	TGTGCCAGCAGCCCAGGGGGTCTCTTGCTCGTCTATGGCTACACCTTC
TRBD1	TRBV7-6	TRBJ1-5	NA	CASSAQTGEGNQPQHF	TGTGCCAGCAGCGCACAGACAGGGGAAGGCAATCAGCCCCAGCATTTT
TRBD2	TRBV27	TRBJ2-1	once	CASRPRGDPYNEQFF	TGTGCCAGCAGGCCTCGGGGGGATCCCTACAATGAGCAGTTCTTC
NA	TRBV6-6	TRBJ1-5	NA	CASSLMGHQPQHF	TGTGCCAGCAGCCTAATGGGCCATCAGCCCCAGCATTTT
NA	TRBV4-2	TRBJ2-4	NA	CASSQDEDKKNIQYF	TGTGCCAGCAGCCAAGATGAAGACAAAAAAAACATTCAGTACTTC
TRBD1	TRBV7-3	TRBJ1-2	NA	CASSLQGGRYGYTF	TGTGCCAGCAGCTTACAGGGGGGCCGATATGGCTACACCTTC
NA	TRBV7-9	TRBJ2-1	NA	CASSLVMNMHEEQFF	TGTGCCAGCAGCTTAGTTATGAATATGCACGAGGAGCAGTTCTTC
TRBD1	TRBV29-1	TRBJ2-5	NA	CSVQLVTGEYF	TGCAGCGTCCAACTTGTAACAGGGGAGTACTTC
NA	TRBV6-7	TRBJ1-4	NA	CARSWPERGEKLFF	TGTGCCAGAAGCTGGCCAGAGCGGGGTGAAAAACTGTTTTTT
TRBD1	TRBV6-4	TRBJ1-2	NA	CASSDGTGLGYTF	TGTGCCAGCAGTGACGGGACAGGGCTTGGCTACACCTTC
NA	TRBV19	TRBJ2-1	NA	CASSIAGSSYNEQFF	TGTGCCAGTAGTATAGCGGGGAGCTCCTACAATGAGCAGTTCTTC
NA	TRBV25-1	TRBJ1-3	NA	CASSSTAGGGNTIYF	TGTGCCAGCAGTTCGACCGCCGGGGGAGGAAACACCATATATTTT
TRBD1	TRBV30	TRBJ2-1	NA	CAWAGPGQGGHEQFF	TGTGCCTGGGCCGGGCCGGGACAGGGAGGACATGAGCAGTTCTTC
NA	TRBV2	TRBJ2-5	NA	CASSEPSNPQETQYF	TGTGCCAGCAGTGAGCCATCTAACCCACAAGAGACCCAGTACTTC
TRBD1	TRBV28	TRBJ2-5	NA	CASSSYTGQGWETQYF	TGTGCCAGCAGTTCGTATACCGGACAGGGGTGGGAGACCCAGTACTTC
TRBD1	TRBV7-8	TRBJ1-4	once	CASSPDRTNEKLFF	TGTGCCAGCAGCCCGGACAGGACTAATGAAAAACTGTTTTTT
NA	TRBV4-1	TRBJ2-7	once	CASSPKQGSYEQYF	TGCGCCAGCAGCCCAAAACAGGGCTCCTACGAGCAGTACTTC
NA	TRBV11-3	TRBJ1-2	NA	CASSRGGGTSHTF	TGTGCCAGCAGCCGTGGTGGAGGGACGAGTCACACCTTC
TRBD2	TRBV28	TRBJ2-5	NA	CASKTSAGETQYF	TGTGCCAGCAAGACTAGCGCAGGAGAGACCCAGTACTTC
NA	TRBV10-2	TRBJ2-1	once	CASSDGSRNEQFF	TGCGCCAGCAGCGACGGGAGCCGCAATGAGCAGTTCTTC
TRBD1	TRBV5-1	TRBJ2-3	NA	CASSLGQGSDTQYF	TGCGCCAGCAGCCTGGGACAGGGGTCAGATACGCAGTATTTT
TRBD1	TRBV5-6	TRBJ1-1	NA	CASSYWDRSMNTEAFF	TGTGCCAGCAGCTACTGGGACAGGTCTATGAACACTGAAGCTTTCTTT